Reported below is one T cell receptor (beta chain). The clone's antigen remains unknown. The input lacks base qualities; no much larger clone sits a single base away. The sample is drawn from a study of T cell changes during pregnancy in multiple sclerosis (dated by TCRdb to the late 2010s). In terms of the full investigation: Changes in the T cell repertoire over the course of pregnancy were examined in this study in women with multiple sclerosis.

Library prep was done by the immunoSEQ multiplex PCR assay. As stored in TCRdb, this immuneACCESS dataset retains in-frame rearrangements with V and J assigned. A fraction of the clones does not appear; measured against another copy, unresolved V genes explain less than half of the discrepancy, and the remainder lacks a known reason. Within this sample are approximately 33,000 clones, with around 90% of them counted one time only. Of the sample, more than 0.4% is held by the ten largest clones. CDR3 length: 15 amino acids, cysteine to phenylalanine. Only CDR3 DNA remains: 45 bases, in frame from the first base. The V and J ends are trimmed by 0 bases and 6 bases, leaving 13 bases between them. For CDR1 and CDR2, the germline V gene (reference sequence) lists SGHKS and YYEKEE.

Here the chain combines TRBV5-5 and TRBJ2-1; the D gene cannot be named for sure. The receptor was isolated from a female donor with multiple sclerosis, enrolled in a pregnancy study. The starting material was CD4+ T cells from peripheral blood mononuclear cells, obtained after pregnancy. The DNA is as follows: TGTGCCAGCAGCTTGGATTCGGGTTTACGCAATGAGCAGTTCTTC. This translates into CASSLDSGLRNEQFF.